This T cell receptor (beta chain) comes out of a study of molecular identifiers for immune sequencing clone quantification. Germline CDR1 and CDR2: SEHNR and FQNEAQ (reference sequence). CDR3 size: 12 residues. The V end lost 5 bases, the J end lost 5 bases, and 10 bases lay between the germline ends. TCRdb re-derived calls from the PCR reads in MiXCR, one entry per CDR3 protein. This sample has approximately 90,000 distinct CDR3 sequences, with around 20% found just once. This clonotype came up a few times. This TCR derives from a human donor in good health. Some libraries in this study had Jurkat cell RNA spiked in. The gene calls are TRBV7-9 and TRBJ2-7; D ambiguous. Sequencing was carried out using naive CD8+ T cells from blood, with Jurkat cell RNA spiked in. Subset noted: FACS-sorted CD8+CD4-CCR7+CD45RA+ naive T cells. CDR3 residues: CASSLNQHEQYF. For the CDR3, the DNA is TGTGCCAGCAGCCTCAACCAACACGAGCAGTACTTC.